This T cell receptor beta chain was retrieved from a study of blood T cell repertoires in COVID-19. Study information: Specimens from acute and convalescent COVID-19 originated in the United States, Italy and Spain. PBMCs, B-cell-depleted T cells, or T cells were the source of the cDNA or gDNA that made up the material.

Under the authors' procedure: Amplified reference gene primers provided the basis for estimating nucleated cell counts. Using immunoSEQ multiplex PCR, the repertoire was profiled, and TCRdb retains in-frame clones only, with some absent. Clone size and V and J calls were adopted from that table, with D and trimming inferred from the DNA. The table has 200,000 to 300,000 clones, roughly 86% seen once. The sample comprised peripheral blood. The sequence was collected from a woman between 25 and 40 years old who had recovered from COVID-19.

The CDR3 loop is CASSSLGLARYEQYF. CDR3 nucleotide sequence: TGTGCCAGCAGTTCCCTAGGACTAGCCCGCTACGAGCAGTACTTC. The V call is TRBV27, the J call TRBJ2-7; 8 nucleotides align to TRBD2. The CDR3 contains 15 residues. Germline CDR1 MNHEY, CDR2 SMNVEV (reference sequence). V was pared by 4 bases and J by 3 bases, with 8 bases of the junction left unmatched.